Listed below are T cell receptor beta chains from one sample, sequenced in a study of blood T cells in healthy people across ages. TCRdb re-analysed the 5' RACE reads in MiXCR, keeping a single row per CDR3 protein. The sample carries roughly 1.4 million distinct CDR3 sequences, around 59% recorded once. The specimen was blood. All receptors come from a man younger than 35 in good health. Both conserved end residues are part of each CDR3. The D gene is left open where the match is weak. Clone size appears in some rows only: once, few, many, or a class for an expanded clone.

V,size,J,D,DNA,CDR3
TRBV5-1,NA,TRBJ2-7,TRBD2,TGCGCCAGCAGCTTGGACGGCGGGAGCGTGTTGAGTTACGAGCAGTACTTC,CASSLDGGSVLSYEQYF
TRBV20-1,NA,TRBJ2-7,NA,TGCAGTGCTAGAGAGGGGGGACTCTCCCCGCACCAGTACTTC,CSAREGGLSPHQYF
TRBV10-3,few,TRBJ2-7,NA,TGTGCCATCAGTCTTCAGGGACCCTACGAGCAGTACTTC,CAISLQGPYEQYF
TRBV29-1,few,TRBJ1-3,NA,TGCAGCGTTGTGGTAGATCCAGCCTCTGGAAACACCATATATTTT,CSVVVDPASGNTIYF
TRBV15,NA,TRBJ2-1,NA,TGTGCCACCAGCTTGCTCAGCGGGGAGCAGTTCTTC,CATSLLSGEQFF
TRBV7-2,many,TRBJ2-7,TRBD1,TGTGCCAGCAGCCGGGACAGGAGCTCCTACGAGCAGTACTTC,CASSRDRSSYEQYF
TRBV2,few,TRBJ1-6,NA,TGTGCCAGCAGAGAAACCAGCTCCTATAATTCACCCCTCCACTTT,CASRETSSYNSPLHF
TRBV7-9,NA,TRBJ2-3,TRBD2,TGTGCCAGCAGCCCGGGGACTAGCGGGGCAACGCAGTATTTT,CASSPGTSGATQYF
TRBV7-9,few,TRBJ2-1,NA,TGTGCCAGCAGCTTAGTGACCGTCGAGGAGCAGTTCTTC,CASSLVTVEEQFF
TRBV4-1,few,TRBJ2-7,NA,TGCGCCAGCAGCCAAATGATGGCAGGTCCCTACGAGCAGTACTTC,CASSQMMAGPYEQYF
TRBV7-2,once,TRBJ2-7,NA,TGTGCCAGCAGCGATCCCCGGACAGAGTTCTACGAGCAGTACTTC,CASSDPRTEFYEQYF
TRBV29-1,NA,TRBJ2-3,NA,TGCAGCGTTGACTCAGCCACAGATACGCAGTATTTT,CSVDSATDTQYF
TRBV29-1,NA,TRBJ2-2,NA,TGCAGCGTTTACGGGACGCCAAACACCGGGGAGCTGTTTTTT,CSVYGTPNTGELFF
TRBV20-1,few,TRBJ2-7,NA,TGCAGTGCTCCGACAGAATACGAGCAGTACTTC,CSAPTEYEQYF
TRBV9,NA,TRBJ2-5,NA,TGTGCCAGCAGCGTGGCGGCTTCCCCTAAGGAGACCCAGTACTTC,CASSVAASPKETQYF
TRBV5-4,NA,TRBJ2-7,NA,TGTGCCAGCAGCTCAATGGGCTCCTACGAGCAGTACTTC,CASSSMGSYEQYF
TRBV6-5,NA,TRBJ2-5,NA,TGTGCCAGCAGCAGGGGAATATCTCTGGAGACCCAGTACTTC,CASSRGISLETQYF
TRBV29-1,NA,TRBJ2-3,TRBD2,TGCAGCGTTGTTGAGCCGGGACTAGCGGGGGCTGATACGCAGTATTTT,CSVVEPGLAGADTQYF
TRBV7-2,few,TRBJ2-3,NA,TGTGCCAGCAGCCTAATGGGGGGAACAGATACGCAGTATTTT,CASSLMGGTDTQYF
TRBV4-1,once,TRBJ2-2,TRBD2,TGCGCCAGCAGCCAAGCGAGGGGAGGGCACACCGGGGAGCTGTTTTTT,CASSQARGGHTGELFF
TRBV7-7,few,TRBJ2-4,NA,TGTGCTAGCAGCCCGTCCGGGGGAAACATTCAGTACTTC,CASSPSGGNIQYF
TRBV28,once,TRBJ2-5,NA,TGTGCCAGCAGTATCCGTCGGGGGGCCGGGGAGACCCAGTACTTC,CASSIRRGAGETQYF
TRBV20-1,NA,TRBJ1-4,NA,TGCAGTGCTAGAGATTCCAGGGGACGTAATGAAAAACTGTTTTTT,CSARDSRGRNEKLFF
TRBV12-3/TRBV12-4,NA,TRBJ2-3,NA,TGTGCCAGCAGTTTAAATACCCCGAGCACAGATACGCAGTATTTT,CASSLNTPSTDTQYF
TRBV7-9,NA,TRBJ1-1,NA,TGTGCCAGCAGCCCAAACTCTGAAGCTTTCTTT,CASSPNSEAFF
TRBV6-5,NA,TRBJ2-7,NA,TGTGCCAGCTGGGGGGCCCACGAGCAGTACTTC,CASWGAHEQYF
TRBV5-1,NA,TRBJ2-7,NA,TGCGCCAGCAGCGGGGGCTTGGGCTCCTACGAGCAGTACTTC,CASSGGLGSYEQYF
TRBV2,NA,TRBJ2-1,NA,TGTGCCAGCAGAGCGGTAAGATACAATGAGCAGTTCTTC,CASRAVRYNEQFF
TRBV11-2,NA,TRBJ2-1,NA,TGTGTCAGCAGATCCACGCGGAGCTCCTACAATGAGCAGTTCTTC,CVSRSTRSSYNEQFF
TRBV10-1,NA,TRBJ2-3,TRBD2,TGCGCCAGTCGACTAGCGGGAGATACAGATACGCAGTATTTT,CASRLAGDTDTQYF
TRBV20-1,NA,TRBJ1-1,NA,TGCAGTGCTAGAGATTCGGCGGGGCTTAACACTGAAGCTTTCTTT,CSARDSAGLNTEAFF
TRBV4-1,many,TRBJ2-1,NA,TGCGCCAGCAGCGCCCCCTACAATGAGCAGTTCTTC,CASSAPYNEQFF
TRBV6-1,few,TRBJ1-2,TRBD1,TGTGCCAGTACCCCACAGGGGGCGAGGGGCTACACCTTC,CASTPQGARGYTF
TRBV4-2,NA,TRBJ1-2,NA,TGTGCCAGCAGCCAAGACCCTTATACTCTCGGTGGCTACACCTTC,CASSQDPYTLGGYTF
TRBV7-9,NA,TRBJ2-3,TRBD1,TGTGCCAGCAGCTTAGCAGGGGGCGGGAGCACAGATACGCAGTATTTT,CASSLAGGGSTDTQYF
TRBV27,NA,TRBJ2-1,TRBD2,TGTGCCAGCAGTTTAATCGGGGGGTCACAGCCTAATGAGCAGTTCTTC,CASSLIGGSQPNEQFF
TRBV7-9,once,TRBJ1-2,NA,TGTGCCAGCAGCTCCCTGGGGAGGGGGGGCTATGGCTACACCTTC,CASSSLGRGGYGYTF
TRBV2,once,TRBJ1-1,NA,TGTGCCAGCACTTGGACGACGAACACTGAAGCTTTCTTT,CASTWTTNTEAFF
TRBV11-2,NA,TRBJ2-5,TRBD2,TGTGCCAGCAGCTCTCTAGGGCGGGGGGAAACACAAGAGACCCAGTACTTC,CASSSLGRGETQETQYF
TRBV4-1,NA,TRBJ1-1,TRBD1,TGCGCCAGCAGGGACAGGGGACAAACTGAAGCTTTCTTT,CASRDRGQTEAFF
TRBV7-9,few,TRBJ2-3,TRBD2,TGTGCCAGCAGCCCCTCAGGGTCGCGGGGGGCCACAGATACGCAGTATTTT,CASSPSGSRGATDTQYF
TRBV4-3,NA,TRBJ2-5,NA,TGCGCCAGCAGCCAGGTGGGGCCGTCAGAGACCCAGTACTTC,CASSQVGPSETQYF
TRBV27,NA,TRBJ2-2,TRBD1,TGTGCCAGCAGGGGCGACAGGGGGTGGACCGGGGAGCTGTTTTTT,CASRGDRGWTGELFF
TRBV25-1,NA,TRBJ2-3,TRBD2,TGTGCCAGCAGTGAATTAGGCGCGGGAGGGCCAGATGCGCAGTATTTT,CASSELGAGGPDAQYF
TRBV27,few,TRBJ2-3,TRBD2,TGTGCCAGCAGTCCGCCGGGACTAGCAGACACAGATACGCAGTATTTT,CASSPPGLADTDTQYF
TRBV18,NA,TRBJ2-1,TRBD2,TGTGCCAGATCACCACCGGGACTAGCGGGAGAGGAGGAGCAGTTCTTC,CARSPPGLAGEEEQFF
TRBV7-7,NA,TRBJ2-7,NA,TGTGCCAGCAGCCCGCTAGCGACAAGCTCCTACGAGCAGTACTTC,CASSPLATSSYEQYF
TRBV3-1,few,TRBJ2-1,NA,TGTGCCAGCAGCCAAGATTCCCTTGGGCGACGTGAGCAGTTCTTC,CASSQDSLGRREQFF
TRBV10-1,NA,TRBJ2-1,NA,TGCGCCAGCAGTGAGGCCAATCCTGCCACGTGGCAGTTCTTC,CASSEANPATWQFF
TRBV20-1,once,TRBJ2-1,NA,TGCAGTGCTATGGGGGGCGGGAGTGGAAATGAGCAGTTCTTC,CSAMGGGSGNEQFF
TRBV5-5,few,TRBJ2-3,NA,TGTGCCAGCAGCTTCCGAGACTGGAGAGATACGCAGTATTTT,CASSFRDWRDTQYF
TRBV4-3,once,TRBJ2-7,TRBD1,TGCGCCAGCAGCCTCACTCGAGGGACAGGTTCCTACGAGCAGTACTTC,CASSLTRGTGSYEQYF